The 16 T cell receptor beta chains presented below share a single source sample, sequenced in a study of cytomegalovirus exposure and HLA in healthy donors. Using immunoSEQ multiplex PCR, the repertoire was profiled, and TCRdb retains in-frame clones only, with some absent. The profile shows 120,000 or so clones, around 90% of them singletons. Source material: PBMCs. Receptor source: a woman under 30 in good health and CMV-seronegative.

This clone came up once. The rearrangement joins TRBV10-3 to TRBJ2-3; unclear D gene. The V gene's germline CDR1 is ENHRY and CDR2 SYGVKD. The V gene lost 6 bases and the J gene lost 4 bases, with 11 bases spanning the gap. The CDR3 runs to 13 residues. The CDR3 sequence: CAISPGAADTQYF. The CDR3 DNA follows: TGTGCCATCAGCCCCGGAGCCGCAGATACGCAGTATTTT.

This sequence joins TRBV6-1 and TRBJ2-1; the D is unclear. CDR3 size: 17 residues. Looked up from germline, CDR1 is MNHNS and CDR2 is SASEGT. V lost 1 base to trimming and J lost 1 base, with 14 bases between them. In DNA, the CDR3 is TGTGCCAGCAGTGAAGAAGGCGGCGGCTCTTCCTACAATGAGCAGTTCTTC. Its protein product is CASSEEGGGSSYNEQFF.

The rearrangement uses TRBV5-4 and TRBJ1-4; D not resolved. Trimming left V 4 bases short and J 8 bases short, with 12 bases between. Germline CDR1 and CDR2: SGHNT and YYREEE (reference sequence). There are 13 residues in the CDR3. This CDR3 reads CASSQEAGEKLFF. CDR3 nucleotides: TGTGCCAGCAGCCAGGAGGCGGGCGAAAAACTGTTTTTT.

The chain recombines TRBV14 with TRBJ2-3, with TRBD1 identical over 7 bases. With 4 bases clipped from V and 6 bases from J, the junction kept 13 bases outside the gene matches. The CDR3 covers 16 residues. Germline CDR1 and CDR2: SGHDN and FVKESK. The CDR3 loop is CASSPREGAVWDTQYF. The CDR3 DNA follows: TGTGCCAGCAGCCCCCGTGAGGGGGCGGTTTGGGATACGCAGTATTTT.

This clone was seen a few times. The genes are TRBV5-6 and TRBJ2-7; 9 nucleotides agree with TRBD1. CDR3 size: 12 residues. Germline CDR1 is SGHDT and CDR2 is YYEEEE. V was clipped by 3 bases and J by 5 bases; unmatched bases: 0. As DNA, the CDR3 is TGTGCCAGCAGCTGGGACAGGGACGAGCAGTACTTC. As protein: CASSWDRDEQYF.

The genes are TRBV28 and TRBJ2-7, with 8 bases identical to TRBD2. The CDR3 runs 14 residues. Trimming removed 2 bases from V and 2 bases from J; junction bases left unmatched: 2. The germline V gene has CDR1 MDHEN and CDR2 SYDVKM. The chain's CDR3 is CASSLAGGTYEQYF. CDR3 DNA: TGTGCCAGCAGTTTAGCGGGAGGCACCTACGAGCAGTACTTC.

J is TRBJ2-1 and V is TRBV10-3; D remains ambiguous. Germline CDR1 reads ENHRY; CDR2 reads SYGVKD. V was pared by 2 bases and J by 3 bases, with 5 bases between. The CDR3 contains 13 residues. CDR3: CAISERLYNEQFF. The CDR3 DNA reads as TGTGCCATCAGTGAGCGACTCTACAATGAGCAGTTCTTC.

This CDR3 reads CASSRGLNYEQYF. The DNA of the CDR3 is TGTGCCAGCAGCAGGGGACTTAACTACGAGCAGTACTTC. The chain uses TRBV7-8 and TRBJ2-7; tentatively, D is TRBD2 (6 bases). The CDR3 has 13 residues. Germline lookup yields CDR1 SGHVS and CDR2 FQNEAQ. V lost 5 bases and J lost 3, with 11 bases in between.

The V and J genes are TRBV7-9 and TRBJ2-1; 7 nucleotides line up with TRBD2. The CDR3 sequence is 17 residues long. The germline CDR1 and CDR2 sequences are SEHNR and FQNEAQ (reference sequence). Unmatched junction bases numbered 13, after V lost 1 base and J lost 7 bases. The CDR3: CASSLVPGRLRGNEQFF. The CDR3 DNA reads TGTGCCAGCAGCTTAGTACCCGGGAGGCTCCGGGGGAATGAGCAGTTCTTC. The variable domain in full, completed from reference TRBV7-9 and TRBJ2-1, reads DTGVSQNPRHKITKRGQNVTFRCDPISEHNRLYWYRQTLGQGPEFLTYFQNEAQLEKSRLLSDRFSAERPKGSFSTLEIQRTEQGDSAMYLCASSLVPGRLRGNEQFFGPGTRLTVL.

The V call is TRBV4-1, the J call TRBJ2-3; 8 bases match TRBD2. V lost 3 bases to trimming and J lost 3 bases; unmatched junction nucleotides: 5. The CDR3 is 15 residues long. The V gene's germline CDR1 is MGHRA and CDR2 YSYEKL. CDR3 sequence reads: CASSQYGRETDTQYF. As DNA, the CDR3 is TGCGCCAGCAGCCAGTACGGGAGGGAGACAGATACGCAGTATTTT.

The gene calls are TRBV2 and TRBJ2-7; D may be TRBD2 (6 bases). Germline V gene lookup returns CDR1 SNHLY and CDR2 FYNNEI. Deletions cut 8 bases from V and 2 bases from J, with 19 bases between. The CDR3 is 15 amino acids. The CDR3 region is CASAQTRDSPYEQYF. The CDR3 coding sequence is TGTGCCAGCGCCCAAACTAGGGACTCCCCCTACGAGCAGTACTTC.

The chain has TRBV28 and TRBJ2-5; no reliable D call. Germline V gives CDR1 MDHEN, CDR2 SYDVKM. Trimming pared 5 bases from V and 2 bases from J, leaving 3 bases between. This CDR3 region has 11 residues. The CDR3 sequence is CASSPQETQYF. CDR3 sequence (DNA): TGTGCCAGCAGTCCTCAAGAGACCCAGTACTTC.

V gene TRBV15 combines with J gene TRBJ2-1, with 8 positions matching TRBD2. V lost 1 base to trimming and J lost 6 bases; unmatched junction nucleotides: 5. The CDR3 runs 15 residues. Germline values: CDR1 LNHNV, CDR2 YYDKDF (reference sequence). The CDR3 DNA sequence: TGTGCCACCAGCAGAGGGAGCGGGAGAGGCAATGAGCAGTTCTTC. Its protein is CATSRGSGRGNEQFF.

The chain links TRBV27 to TRBJ2-7; 8 bases line up with TRBD2. In germline, CDR1 is MNHEY, CDR2 SMNVEV (reference sequence). This CDR3 is built from 15 residues. The ends lost 5 bases at V and 6 bases at J; junction bases unmatched: 12. This CDR3 reads CASSPPGTRIFEQYF. In DNA form, the CDR3 reads TGTGCCAGCAGTCCTCCCGGGACTAGGATTTTCGAGCAGTACTTC.

V is TRBV5-4 and J is TRBJ2-2, with 9 bases matching TRBD2. The CDR3 extends over 17 amino acids. V gave up 6 bases and J gave up 2 bases; unmatched junction bases: 11. CDR1 SGHNT and CDR2 YYREEE come from the germline V gene (reference sequence). The CDR3, as DNA: TGTGCCAGCACCCAAGGCCCTAGCGGGATTAACACCGGGGAGCTGTTTTTT. This translates into CASTQGPSGINTGELFF.

V is TRBV7-9 and J is TRBJ2-7; the D gene is possibly TRBD1 (6 bases). Per germline, CDR1 SEHNR and CDR2 FQNEAQ (reference sequence). The CDR3 is 14 amino acids. Trimming left V 4 bases short and J 0 bases short, with 10 bases between. CDR3 DNA: TGTGCCAGCAGCTCAGGACAGTCCTCCTACGAGCAGTACTTC. Amino acid sequence: CASSSGQSSYEQYF. The whole variable domain, remainder taken from reference TRBV7-9 and TRBJ2-7, is DTGVSQNPRHKITKRGQNVTFRCDPISEHNRLYWYRQTLGQGPEFLTYFQNEAQLEKSRLLSDRFSAERPKGSFSTLEIQRTEQGDSAMYLCASSSGQSSYEQYFGPGTRLTVT.